This record concerns one T cell receptor (beta chain) sequence. Its antigen is unknown. In the same sample, other DNA sequences code for this CDR3. The entry originates in a study of cytomegalovirus exposure and HLA in healthy donors. Study-wide results and limits: Sequencing likely produced, as an artifact, a cluster of highly shared sequence variants.

Primers included in the PCR were 60 Vbeta and 13 Jbeta primers. Clones were read by immunoSEQ multiplex PCR, and TCRdb kept only the in-frame ones, dropping some. The repertoire includes tens of thousands of clones, 65% to 85% of them detected once, and under 3% sits in the top ten. Germline V CDR1 and CDR2: MNHEY, SMNVEV (reference sequence). This CDR3 has 14 amino acids. The V end lost 5 bases, the J end lost 2 bases, and 12 bases lay between the germline ends. The sequence was collected from a man aged 25-45 years in good health and CMV-seronegative. The chain carries TRBV27 and TRBJ1-2, with a tentative D call TRBD1 (6 bases). The sequenced sample consisted of PBMCs. This CDR3 reads CASSPLTGNYGYTF. The CDR3 DNA sequence: TGTGCCAGCAGTCCCTTAACAGGGAACTATGGCTACACCTTC.